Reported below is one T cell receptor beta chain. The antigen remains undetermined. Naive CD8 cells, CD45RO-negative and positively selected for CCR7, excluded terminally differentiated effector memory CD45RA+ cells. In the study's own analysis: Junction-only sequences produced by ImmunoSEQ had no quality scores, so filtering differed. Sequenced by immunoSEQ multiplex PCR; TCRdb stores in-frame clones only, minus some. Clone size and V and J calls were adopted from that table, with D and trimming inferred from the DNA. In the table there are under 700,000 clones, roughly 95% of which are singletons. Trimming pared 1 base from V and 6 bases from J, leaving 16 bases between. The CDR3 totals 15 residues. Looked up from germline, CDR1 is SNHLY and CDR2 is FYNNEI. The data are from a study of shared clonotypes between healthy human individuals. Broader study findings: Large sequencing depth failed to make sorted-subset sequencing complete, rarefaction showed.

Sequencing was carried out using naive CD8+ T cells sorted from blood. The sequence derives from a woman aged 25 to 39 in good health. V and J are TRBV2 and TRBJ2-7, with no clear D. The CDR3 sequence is CASSEEVTPQAEQYF. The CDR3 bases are TGTGCCAGCAGTGAAGAGGTTACCCCGCAGGCCGAGCAGTACTTC.